In its sample, the clone carrying this T cell receptor (beta chain) was seen once. The sample originates from a study of blood T cell repertoires in COVID-19. TCRdb's table, derived via immunoSEQ multiplex PCR, lists solely in-frame clones and lacks some. Of 200,000 to 250,000 clones in the sample, about four fifths were seen once. The CDR3 loop spans 14 amino acids. From germline, CDR1 is LGHDT and CDR2 YNNKEL (reference sequence). Between the trimmed V and J ends, which lost 0 bases and 4 bases, there was a span of 9 bases. The receptor was derived from a woman between 40 and 50 years old who had been exposed to COVID-19. Sequencing was carried out using PBMCs or T cells enriched from blood (not recorded which). The chain links TRBV3-1 (or the pseudogene TRBV3-2) to TRBJ1-2, with D uncertain. For the CDR3, the DNA is TGTGCCAGCAGCCAAGAGTGGGGAGGCTATGGCTACACCTTC. As protein: CASSQEWGGYGYTF.